This TCR beta chain was retrieved from a study of T cells after posttransplantation cyclophosphamide. Measured with immunoSEQ multiplex PCR; TCRdb has only the in-frame clones, and not every one. The sample lists roughly 10,000 clones, roughly 95% occurring once. Losses at the gene ends were 1 base for V and 8 bases for J; bases not matched to a gene: 5. Per the germline V gene, CDR1 is KGHSY and CDR2 is FQNENV. This CDR3 is 15 amino acids long. This sequence was found in a man aged 25 to 45 in good health and a related stem cell transplant donor. The specimen sequenced was naive CD8+ T cells sorted from PBMCs. This chain joins TRBV16 and TRBJ1-6; 7 bases fit TRBD1. The CDR3 region has the DNA TGTGCCAGCAGCCAATACAGGGGAGGCGATTCACCCCTCCACTTT. This gives the protein CASSQYRGGDSPLHF. Variable domain in full (rest from reference TRBV16 and TRBJ1-6): GEEVAQTPKHLVRGEGQKAKLYCAPIKGHSYVFWYQQVLKNEFKFLISFQNENVFDETGMPKERFSAKCLPNSPCSLEIQATKLEDSAVYFCASSQYRGGDSPLHFGNGTRLTVT.